This is a list of T cell receptor beta chains from one sample in a study of T cells in Graves' hyperthyroidism and ophthalmopathy. TCRdb ran MiXCR on the multiplex PCR reads and lists one entry per CDR3 protein. This table has approximately 610,000 distinct CDR3 sequences, approximately 15% appearing once. Sequencing input: blood. The receptors were gathered from a woman aged 18 to 35 with Graves' hyperthyroidism. CDR3s include the opening cysteine and the closing phenylalanine or tryptophan. Fields, in order: D gene, J gene, clone size, V gene, CDR3 protein, CDR3 DNA. D genes are given only for firm matches. A clone size is listed for some rows: how often the clone was seen (once, few, many), or a class if it is expanded.

>TRBD2|TRBJ2-1|NA|TRBV19
CASTKISGRASHNEQFF
TGTGCCAGTACGAAAATTAGCGGGAGGGCCTCTCATAATGAGCAGTTCTTC
>TRBD1|TRBJ1-6|NA|TRBV19
CASSWGPGQTNSPLHF
TGTGCCAGTAGTTGGGGACCGGGACAGACGAATTCACCCCTCCACTTT
>TRBD1|TRBJ2-3|NA|TRBV7-3
CASSLNQGATDTQYF
TGTGCCAGCAGCTTAAACCAGGGGGCAACAGATACGCAGTATTTT
>NA|TRBJ2-5|many|TRBV12-3/TRBV12-4
CASSLAIETQYF
TGTGCCAGCAGTTTAGCGATCGAGACCCAGTACTTC
>TRBD2|TRBJ2-7|few|TRBV20-1
CSWGELAGAYEQYF
TGCAGTTGGGGGGAGCTAGCGGGAGCCTACGAGCAGTACTTC
>NA|TRBJ2-7|many|TRBV28
CASTPSLGLSYEQYF
TGTGCCAGCACTCCCTCGCTGGGTCTCAGCTACGAGCAGTACTTC
>NA|TRBJ2-2|NA|TRBV12-3/TRBV12-4
CASSRRRELFF
TGTGCCAGCAGCCGTCGCCGGGAGCTGTTTTTT
>TRBD2|TRBJ2-1|few|TRBV5-5
CASSLALAGGPYEQFF
TGTGCCAGCAGCTTAGCACTAGCGGGGGGGCCCTATGAGCAGTTCTTC
>NA|TRBJ2-7|NA|TRBV5-6
CASSLIRENEQYF
TGTGCCAGCAGCTTGATACGCGAGAACGAGCAGTACTTC
>TRBD2|TRBJ2-2|few|TRBV5-1
CASSTGTTGGELFF
TGCGCCAGCAGCACCGGGACTACCGGCGGGGAGCTGTTTTTT
>TRBD2|TRBJ2-1|few|TRBV11-2
CASSLAGGPTNEQFF
TGTGCCAGCAGTCTAGCGGGAGGTCCGACCAATGAGCAGTTCTTC
>NA|TRBJ2-3|few|TRBV12-3/TRBV12-4
CASSAIGMEADTQYF
TGTGCCAGCAGCGCGATAGGCATGGAGGCAGATACGCAGTATTTT
>NA|TRBJ1-1|few|TRBV5-8
CASSLGARHGTEAFF
TGTGCCAGCAGCTTGGGGGCAAGGCATGGCACTGAAGCTTTCTTT
>NA|TRBJ2-5|many|TRBV20-1
CSAIPGGRGETQYF
TGCAGTGCTATCCCGGGGGGCCGAGGGGAGACCCAGTACTTC
>TRBD1|TRBJ2-1|once|TRBV20-1
CSARGQKHNEQFF
TGCAGTGCGAGGGGACAGAAGCACAATGAGCAGTTCTTC
>TRBD1|TRBJ2-3|many|TRBV20-1
CSARDLRTGADTQYF
TGCAGTGCTAGAGACCTCAGGACAGGGGCAGATACGCAGTATTTT
>NA|TRBJ1-1|NA|TRBV10-3
CAIRAGSTEAFF
TGTGCCATCAGGGCAGGGAGCACTGAAGCTTTCTTT
>TRBD2|TRBJ2-1|many|TRBV11-2
CASSAQTSGSSRNEQFF
TGTGCCAGCAGCGCCCAGACTAGCGGGAGTTCTCGAAATGAGCAGTTCTTC
>NA|TRBJ2-3|many|TRBV27
CASSLGLSRDTQYF
TGTGCCAGCAGTTTAGGTCTCAGCAGAGATACGCAGTATTTT
>NA|TRBJ2-5|once|TRBV3-1
CVSSQEGGLLGETQYF
TGTGTCAGCAGCCAAGAAGGGGGACTGTTAGGCGAGACCCAGTACTTC
>NA|TRBJ2-7|NA|TRBV5-1
CASSFGTVRYEQYF
TGCGCCAGCAGCTTCGGGACTGTTCGATACGAGCAGTACTTC
>TRBD2|TRBJ2-1|NA|TRBV6-2/TRBV6-3
CASSYRTSGINEQFF
TGTGCCAGCAGTTACAGGACTAGCGGGATAAATGAGCAGTTCTTC
>NA|TRBJ2-2|NA|TRBV15
CATSRDLRVTWTGELFF
TGTGCCACCAGCAGAGATCTTCGGGTAACGTGGACCGGGGAGCTGTTTTTT
>NA|TRBJ2-7|NA|TRBV11-2
CASSPSGSGSYEQYF
TGCGCCAGCAGCCCATCAGGGTCCGGGTCCTACGAGCAGTACTTC
>TRBD2|TRBJ2-3|few|TRBV24-1
CATSDGTSGGTDTQYF
TGTGCCACCAGTGATGGGACTAGCGGGGGAACAGATACGCAGTATTTT
>TRBD1|TRBJ2-7|NA|TRBV4-3
CASSQEVQGAAYEQYF
TGCGCCAGCAGCCAAGAGGTACAGGGGGCCGCTTACGAGCAGTACTTC
>NA|TRBJ2-2|NA|TRBV20-1
CSARDLALNTGELFF
TGCAGTGCTAGAGATCTGGCCCTGAACACCGGGGAGCTGTTTTTT
>TRBD2|TRBJ2-5|NA|TRBV7-2
CASISGLAEETQYF
TGTGCCAGCATCTCCGGACTAGCGGAAGAGACCCAGTACTTC
>NA|TRBJ1-1|NA|TRBV5-4
CASSQIGAGNTEAFF
TGCGCCAGCAGCCAAATTGGGGCTGGAAACACTGAAGCTTTCTTT
>TRBD2|TRBJ2-3|many|TRBV5-5
CASSPRTSGSGTQYF
TGTGCCAGCAGCCCACGGACTAGCGGGAGTGGTACGCAGTATTTT
>NA|TRBJ1-2|many|TRBV20-1
CSARDPVRGVYGYTF
TGCAGTGCTAGAGATCCCGTCAGGGGCGTCTATGGCTACACCTTC
>NA|TRBJ1-2|many|TRBV6-1
CASRAPGTLIYGYTF
TGTGCCAGCAGGGCACCAGGGACCCTAATCTATGGCTACACCTTC
>TRBD2|TRBJ2-2|NA|TRBV7-2
CASSASTSPSTGELFF
TGTGCCAGCAGCGCCTCGACTAGCCCCAGTACCGGGGAGCTGTTTTTT
>NA|TRBJ2-7|NA|TRBV29-1
CSADQGASYEQYF
TGCAGCGCGGATCAAGGGGCCTCCTACGAGCAGTACTTC
>NA|TRBJ2-3|NA|TRBV4-1
CASSHGTPRVTDTQYF
TGCGCCAGCAGCCACGGGACTCCTCGTGTAACAGATACGCAGTATTTT
>NA|TRBJ1-5|NA|TRBV2
CASSYSRGPADGQPQHF
TGTGCCAGCAGTTACTCGCGGGGGCCCGCTGACGGTCAGCCCCAGCATTTT
>TRBD1|TRBJ2-5|few|TRBV7-3
CASSQGTVETQYF
TGTGCCAGCAGCCAAGGGACAGTAGAGACCCAGTACTTC
>NA|TRBJ1-2|many|TRBV12-3/TRBV12-4
CASSLDYGYTF
TGTGCCAGCAGTTTAGACTATGGCTACACCTTC
>NA|TRBJ2-7|many|TRBV7-2
CASSLGWAGEQYF
TGTGCCAGCAGCTTAGGGTGGGCGGGCGAGCAGTACTTC
>NA|TRBJ1-3|many|TRBV12-3/TRBV12-4
CASSFGATGNTIYF
TGTGCCAGCAGTTTTGGGGCGACTGGAAACACCATATATTTT
>NA|TRBJ1-5|many|TRBV11-2
CASSLAGPHQPQHF
TGTGCCAGCAGCTTAGCTGGGCCCCATCAGCCCCAGCATTTT
>NA|TRBJ2-5|many|TRBV20-1
CSATLGETQYF
TGCAGTGCGACACTGGGAGAGACCCAGTACTTC